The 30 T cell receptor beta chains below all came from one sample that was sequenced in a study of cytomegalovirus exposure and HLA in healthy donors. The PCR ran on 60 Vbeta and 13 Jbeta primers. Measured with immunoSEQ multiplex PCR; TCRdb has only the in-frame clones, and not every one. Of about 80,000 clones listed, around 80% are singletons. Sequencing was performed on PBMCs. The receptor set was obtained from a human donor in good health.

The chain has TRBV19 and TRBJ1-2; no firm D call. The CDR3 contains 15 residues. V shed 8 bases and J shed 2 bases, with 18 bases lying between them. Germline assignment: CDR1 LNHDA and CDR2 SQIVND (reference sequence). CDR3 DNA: TGTGCCAGTTACCGACATTCCAATCGGAACTATGGCTACACCTTC. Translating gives CASYRHSNRNYGYTF.

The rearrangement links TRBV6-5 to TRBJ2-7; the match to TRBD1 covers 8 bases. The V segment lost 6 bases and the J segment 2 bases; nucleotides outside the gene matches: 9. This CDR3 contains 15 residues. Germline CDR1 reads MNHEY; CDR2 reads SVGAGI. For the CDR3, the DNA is TGTGCCAGCAGACCCGTGACAGGGGTCGCCTACGAGCAGTACTTC. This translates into CASRPVTGVAYEQYF.

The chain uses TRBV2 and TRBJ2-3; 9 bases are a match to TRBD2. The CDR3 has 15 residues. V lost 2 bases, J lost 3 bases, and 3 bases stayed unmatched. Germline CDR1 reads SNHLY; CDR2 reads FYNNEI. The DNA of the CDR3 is TGTGCCAGCAGTGAACCAGCGGGGGGTACAGATACGCAGTATTTT. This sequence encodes CASSEPAGGTDTQYF.

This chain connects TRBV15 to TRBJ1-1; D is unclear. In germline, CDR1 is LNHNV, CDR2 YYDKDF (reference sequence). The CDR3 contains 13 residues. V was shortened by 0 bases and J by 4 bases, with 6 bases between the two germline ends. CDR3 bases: TGTGCCACCAGCAGAGAACAGCTCACTGAAGCTTTCTTT. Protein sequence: CATSREQLTEAFF.

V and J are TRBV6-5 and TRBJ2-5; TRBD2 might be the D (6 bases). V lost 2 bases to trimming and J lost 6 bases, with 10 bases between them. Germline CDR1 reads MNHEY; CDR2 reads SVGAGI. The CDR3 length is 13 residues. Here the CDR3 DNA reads TGTGCCAGCAGTTACCGGGACTCAAAGACCCAGTACTTC. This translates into CASSYRDSKTQYF.

CDR3 loop: CATSRDRGQAHGYTF. The CDR3, as DNA: TGTGCCACCAGCAGAGATCGAGGGCAGGCACATGGCTACACCTTC. The chain couples TRBV15 to TRBJ1-2; D is uncertain. Per germline, CDR1 LNHNV and CDR2 YYDKDF (reference sequence). Trimming took off 0 bases at V and 6 bases at J, with 14 bases between the two ends. There are 15 residues in the CDR3.

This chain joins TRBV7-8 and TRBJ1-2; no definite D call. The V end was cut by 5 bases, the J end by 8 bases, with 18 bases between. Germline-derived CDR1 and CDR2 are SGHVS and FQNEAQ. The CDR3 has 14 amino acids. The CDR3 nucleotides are TGTGCCAGCAGCCTAGGAACGTGGGAGGACGGCTACACCTTC. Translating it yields CASSLGTWEDGYTF. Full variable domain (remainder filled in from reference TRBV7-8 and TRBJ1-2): GAGVSQSPRYKVAKRGQDVALRCDPISGHVSLFWYQQALGQGPEFLTYFQNEAQLDKSGLPSDRFFAERPEGSVSTLKIQRTQQEDSAVYLCASSLGTWEDGYTFGSGTRLTVV.

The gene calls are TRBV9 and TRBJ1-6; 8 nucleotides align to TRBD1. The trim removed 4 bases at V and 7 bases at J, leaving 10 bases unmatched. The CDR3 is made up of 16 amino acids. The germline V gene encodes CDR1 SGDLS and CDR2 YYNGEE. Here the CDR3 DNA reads TGTGCCAGCAGCCTTAATGTGGGACAGGTGAATTCACCCCTCCACTTT. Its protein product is CASSLNVGQVNSPLHF.

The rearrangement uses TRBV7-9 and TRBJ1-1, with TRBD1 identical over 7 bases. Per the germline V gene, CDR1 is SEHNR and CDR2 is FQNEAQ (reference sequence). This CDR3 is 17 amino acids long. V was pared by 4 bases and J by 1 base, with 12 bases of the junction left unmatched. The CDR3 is CASSSNKGTVRNTEAFF. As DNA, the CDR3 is TGTGCCAGCAGCTCCAACAAAGGGACAGTTAGGAACACTGAAGCTTTCTTT.

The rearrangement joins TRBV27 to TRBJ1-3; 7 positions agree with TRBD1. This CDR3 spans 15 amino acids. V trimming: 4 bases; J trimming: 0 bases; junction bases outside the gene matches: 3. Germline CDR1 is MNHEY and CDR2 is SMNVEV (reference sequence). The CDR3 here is CASSSTGSSGNTIYF. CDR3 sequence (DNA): TGTGCCAGCAGTTCGACAGGGAGCTCTGGAAACACCATATATTTT.

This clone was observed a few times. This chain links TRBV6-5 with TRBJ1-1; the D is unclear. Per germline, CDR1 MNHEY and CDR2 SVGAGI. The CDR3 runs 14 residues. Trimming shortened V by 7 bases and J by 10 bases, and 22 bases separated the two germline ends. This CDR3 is CASTYYPSRGSAFF. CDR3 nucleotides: TGTGCCAGCACCTACTACCCTAGTCGGGGTTCAGCTTTCTTT.

The CDR3 loop reads CASSLTTVNTEAFF. CDR3 nucleotides: TGTGCCAGCAGTCTCACGACAGTGAACACTGAAGCTTTCTTT. This sequence joins TRBV6-1 and TRBJ1-1; perhaps TRBD1 as D (5 bases). The CDR3 runs 14 residues. Germline CDR1 reads MNHNS; CDR2 reads SASEGT. With 5 bases removed from V and 0 bases from J, the gap between germline ends came to 10 bases.

CDR3 amino acids: CATRLAHEQFF. DNA for the CDR3: TGCGCCACCAGACTAGCCCATGAGCAGTTCTTC. The V call is TRBV10-2, the J call TRBJ2-1, with TRBD2 matching 7 bases. After removal of 10 bases from V and 8 bases from J, the junction contained 5 bases not matched to a gene. Germline assignment: CDR1 WSHSY and CDR2 SAAADI. This CDR3 comprises 11 residues.

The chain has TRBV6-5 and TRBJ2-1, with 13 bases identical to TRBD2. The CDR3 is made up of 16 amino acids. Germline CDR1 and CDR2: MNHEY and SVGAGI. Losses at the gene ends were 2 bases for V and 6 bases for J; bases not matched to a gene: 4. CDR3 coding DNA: TGTGCCAGCAGTTACCCACGGACTAGCGGGGGCAATGAGCAGTTCTTC. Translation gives CASSYPRTSGGNEQFF.

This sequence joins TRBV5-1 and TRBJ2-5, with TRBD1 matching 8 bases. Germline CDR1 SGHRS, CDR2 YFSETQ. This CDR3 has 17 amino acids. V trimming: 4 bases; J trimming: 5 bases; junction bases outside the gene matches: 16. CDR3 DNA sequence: TGCGCCAGCAGCCCAACCCACTCAGGGGGCGCGAGGGAGACCCAGTACTTC. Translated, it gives CASSPTHSGGARETQYF. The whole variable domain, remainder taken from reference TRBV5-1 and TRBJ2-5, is KAGVTQTPRYLIKTRGQQVTLSCSPISGHRSVSWYQQTPGQGLQFLFEYFSETQRNKGNFPGRFSGRQFSNSRSEMNVSTLELGDSALYLCASSPTHSGGARETQYFGPGTRLLVL.

CDR3 sequence: CASSQGFLRGGVGTQYF. CDR3 nucleotides: TGTGCCAGCAGCCAAGGATTCCTGCGGGGGGGCGTTGGGACCCAGTACTTC. The gene calls are TRBV14 and TRBJ2-5, with TRBD2 matching over 9 bases. The CDR3 runs to 17 residues. V shed 1 base, J shed 7 bases, and the junction held 13 bases outside the gene matches. The V gene's germline CDR1 is SGHDN and CDR2 FVKESK.

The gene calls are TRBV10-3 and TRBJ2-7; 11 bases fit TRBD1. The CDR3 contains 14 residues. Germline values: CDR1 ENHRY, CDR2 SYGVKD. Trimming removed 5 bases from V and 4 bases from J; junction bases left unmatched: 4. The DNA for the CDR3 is TGTGCCATCAGTTCGGGACAGGGGGGGTACGAGCAGTACTTC. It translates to CAISSGQGGYEQYF.

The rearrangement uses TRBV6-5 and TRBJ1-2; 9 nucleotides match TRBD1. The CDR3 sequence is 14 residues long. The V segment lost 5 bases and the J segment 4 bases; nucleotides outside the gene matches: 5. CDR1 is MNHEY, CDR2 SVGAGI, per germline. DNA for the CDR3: TGTGCCAGCAGTCAGGGACAGGGACGCTATGGCTACACCTTC. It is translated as CASSQGQGRYGYTF.

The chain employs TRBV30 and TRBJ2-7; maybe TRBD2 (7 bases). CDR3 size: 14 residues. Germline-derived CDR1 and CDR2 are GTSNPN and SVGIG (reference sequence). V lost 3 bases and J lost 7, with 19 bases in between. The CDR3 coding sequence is TGTGCCTGGAGGGGAGGGGGACGCCTTTTGGAGCAGTACTTC. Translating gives CAWRGGGRLLEQYF.

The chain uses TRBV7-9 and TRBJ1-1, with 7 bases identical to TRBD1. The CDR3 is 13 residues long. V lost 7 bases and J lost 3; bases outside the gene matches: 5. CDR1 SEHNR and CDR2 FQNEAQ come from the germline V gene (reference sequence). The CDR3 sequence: CASKGAGYTEAFF. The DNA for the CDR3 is TGTGCCAGCAAGGGGGCAGGATACACTGAAGCTTTCTTT.

The CDR3 nucleotides read TGTGCCAGCCGGGAGTGGGGTACTGAAGCTTTCTTT. Translated, it gives CASREWGTEAFF. The gene calls are TRBV14 and TRBJ1-1; D gene uncertain. The CDR3 is made up of 12 amino acids. The ends were cut back, 8 bases at V and 5 bases at J, with 12 bases in the middle. CDR1 is SGHDN and CDR2 is FVKESK in the germline V gene.

CDR3 coding DNA: TGTGCCAGTGGGGCAGCCTACGAGCAGTACTTC. Amino acid sequence: CASGAAYEQYF. The chain recombines TRBV27 with TRBJ2-7; maybe TRBD1 (5 bases). V shed 9 bases and J shed 2 bases, with 8 bases lying between them. Germline assignment: CDR1 MNHEY and CDR2 SMNVEV (reference sequence). The CDR3 is 11 residues long.

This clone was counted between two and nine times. This CDR3 reads CATSRDSHDNEKLFF. The CDR3, as DNA: TGTGCCACCAGCAGAGATTCACACGATAATGAAAAACTGTTTTTT. The genes are TRBV15 and TRBJ1-4; D is undetermined. This CDR3 comprises 15 residues. V was pared by 0 bases and J by 4 bases, with 9 bases between. CDR1 and CDR2 from the germline V gene are LNHNV and YYDKDF (reference sequence).

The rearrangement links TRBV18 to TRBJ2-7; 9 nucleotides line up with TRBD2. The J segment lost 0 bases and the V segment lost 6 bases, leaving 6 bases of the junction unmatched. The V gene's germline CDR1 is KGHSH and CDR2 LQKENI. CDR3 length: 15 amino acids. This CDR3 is CASSPAGGGSYEQYF. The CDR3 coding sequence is TGTGCCAGCTCTCCGGCGGGAGGGGGCTCCTACGAGCAGTACTTC. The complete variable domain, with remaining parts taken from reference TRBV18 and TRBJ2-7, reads NAGVMQNPRHLVRRRGQEARLRCSPMKGHSHVYWYRQLPEEGLKFMVYLQKENIIDESGMPKERFSAEFPKEGPSILRIQQVVRGDSAAYFCASSPAGGGSYEQYFGPGTRLTVT.

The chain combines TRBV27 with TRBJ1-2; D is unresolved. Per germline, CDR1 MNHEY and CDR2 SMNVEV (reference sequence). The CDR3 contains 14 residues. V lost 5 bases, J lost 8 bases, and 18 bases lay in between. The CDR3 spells CASSPTTPGEGYTF. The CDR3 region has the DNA TGTGCCAGCAGTCCCACGACCCCCGGGGAAGGCTACACCTTC.

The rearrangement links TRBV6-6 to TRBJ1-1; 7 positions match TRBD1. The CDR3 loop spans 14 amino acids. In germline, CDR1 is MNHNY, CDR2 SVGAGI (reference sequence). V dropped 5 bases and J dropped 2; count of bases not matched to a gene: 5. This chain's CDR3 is CASSTTGLNTEAFF. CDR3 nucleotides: TGTGCCAGCAGTACGACAGGGCTAAACACTGAAGCTTTCTTT.

The CDR3 bases are TGTGCCAGCAGTCCCGGGACAGGGCGGGGCACTGAAGCTTTCTTT. This codes for CASSPGTGRGTEAFF. V and J are TRBV6-1 and TRBJ1-1; 9 bases line up with TRBD1. V dropped 5 bases and J dropped 4; count of bases not matched to a gene: 8. Germline lookup yields CDR1 MNHNS and CDR2 SASEGT. This CDR3 is 15 amino acids long.

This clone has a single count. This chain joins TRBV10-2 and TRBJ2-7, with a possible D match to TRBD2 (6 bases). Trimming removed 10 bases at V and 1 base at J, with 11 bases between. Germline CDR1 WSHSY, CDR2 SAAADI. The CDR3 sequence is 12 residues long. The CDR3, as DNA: TGCGCCACCCCCAGCGGGTCCTACGAGCAGTACTTC. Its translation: CATPSGSYEQYF.

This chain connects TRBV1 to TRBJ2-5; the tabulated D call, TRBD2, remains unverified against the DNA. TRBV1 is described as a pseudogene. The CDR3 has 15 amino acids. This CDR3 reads CTSSQVLAGEETQYF. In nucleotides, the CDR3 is TGCACCAGCAGCCAAGTACTAGCGGGGGAGGAGACCCAGTACTTC.

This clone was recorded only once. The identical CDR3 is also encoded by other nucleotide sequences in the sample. CDR3 bases: TGCAGCGTCCACAAGTCTTTACGGAACACTGAAGCTTTCTTT. This codes for CSVHKSLRNTEAFF. The chain has TRBV29-1 and TRBJ1-1; D is uncertain. The CDR3 sequence is 14 residues long. The germline V and J ends were trimmed by 6 bases and 1 base, with 15 bases remaining between them. Germline V CDR1 and CDR2: SQVTM, ANQGSEA.